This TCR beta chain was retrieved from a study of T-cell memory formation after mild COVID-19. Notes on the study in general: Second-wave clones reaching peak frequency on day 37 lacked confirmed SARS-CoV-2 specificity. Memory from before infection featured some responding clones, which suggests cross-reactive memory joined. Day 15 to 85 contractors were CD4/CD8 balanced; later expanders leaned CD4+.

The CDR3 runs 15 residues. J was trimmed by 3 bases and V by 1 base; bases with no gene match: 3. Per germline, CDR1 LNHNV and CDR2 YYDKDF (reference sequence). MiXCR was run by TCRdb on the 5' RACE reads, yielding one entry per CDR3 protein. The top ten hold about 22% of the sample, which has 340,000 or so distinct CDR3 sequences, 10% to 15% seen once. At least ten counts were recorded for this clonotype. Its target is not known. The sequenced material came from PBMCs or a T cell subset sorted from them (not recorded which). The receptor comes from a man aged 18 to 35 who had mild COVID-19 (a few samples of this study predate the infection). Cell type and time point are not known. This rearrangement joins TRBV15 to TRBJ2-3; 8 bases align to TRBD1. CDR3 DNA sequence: TGTGCCACCAGCAGAGTGACAGGGGTAACAGATACGCAGTATTTT. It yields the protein CATSRVTGVTDTQYF.